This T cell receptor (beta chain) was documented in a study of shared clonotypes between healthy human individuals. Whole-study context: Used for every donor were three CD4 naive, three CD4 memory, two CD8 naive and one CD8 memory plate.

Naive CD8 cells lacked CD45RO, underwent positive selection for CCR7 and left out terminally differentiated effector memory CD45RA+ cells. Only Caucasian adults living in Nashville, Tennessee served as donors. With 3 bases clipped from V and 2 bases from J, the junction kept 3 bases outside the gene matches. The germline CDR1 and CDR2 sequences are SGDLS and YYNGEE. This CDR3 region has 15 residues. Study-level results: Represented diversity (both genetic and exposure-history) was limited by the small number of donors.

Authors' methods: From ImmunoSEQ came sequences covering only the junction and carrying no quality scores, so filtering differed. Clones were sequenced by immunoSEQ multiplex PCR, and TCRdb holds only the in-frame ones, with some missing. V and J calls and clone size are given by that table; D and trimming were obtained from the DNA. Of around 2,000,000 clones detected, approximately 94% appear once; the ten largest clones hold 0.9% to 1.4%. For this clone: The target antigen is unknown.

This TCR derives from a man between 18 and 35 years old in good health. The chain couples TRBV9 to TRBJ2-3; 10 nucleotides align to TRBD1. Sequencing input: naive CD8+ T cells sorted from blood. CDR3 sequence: CASSEDRGATDTQYF. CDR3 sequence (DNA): TGTGCCAGCAGCGAGGACAGGGGGGCCACAGATACGCAGTATTTT.